The next 9 T cell receptor beta chains were all read from a single sample in a study of blood T cell repertoires in COVID-19. Repertoires were generated with immunoSEQ multiplex PCR, while TCRdb's copy carries only in-frame clones and drops some. The sample holds around 250,000 clones, over 75% seen once. The sequenced sample was PBMCs or T cells enriched from blood (not recorded which). These receptors were collected from a woman aged 40 to 50 who had been exposed to COVID-19.

J is TRBJ2-7 and V is TRBV28; tentatively, D is TRBD1 (6 bases). This CDR3 is built from 15 residues. CDR1 is MDHEN, CDR2 SYDVKM, per germline. With 3 bases removed from V and 3 bases from J, the gap between germline ends came to 15 bases. CDR3 in amino acids: CASSFLAEQGYEQYF. In nucleotides, the CDR3 is TGTGCCAGCAGTTTCTTGGCCGAACAGGGCTACGAGCAGTACTTC.

The gene calls are TRBV10-3 and TRBJ2-7; TRBD2 is a possible D gene (7 bases). V dropped 5 bases and J dropped 6 bases, with 11 bases sitting between them. The CDR3 extends over 12 amino acids. The germline CDR1 and CDR2 sequences are ENHRY and SYGVKD. CDR3 nucleotide sequence: TGTGCCATCAGTACGGGGGGCGCCGAGCAGTACTTC. Protein sequence: CAISTGGAEQYF.

The V and J genes are TRBV5-6 and TRBJ1-6; 7 bases line up with TRBD1. In germline, CDR1 is SGHDT, CDR2 YYEEEE. The CDR3 length is 16 residues. The V segment lost 4 bases and the J segment 9 bases; nucleotides outside the gene matches: 13. The CDR3 sequence is CASSELGTAVASPLHF. In DNA form, the CDR3 reads TGTGCCAGCAGCGAATTAGGGACAGCCGTCGCTTCACCCCTCCACTTT.

The chain uses TRBV24-1 and TRBJ1-2; 9 bases map to TRBD1. V shed 3 bases and J 3 bases; nucleotides not matched to a gene: 10. The CDR3 extends over 17 amino acids. Germline loops: CDR1 KGHDR, CDR2 SFDVKD. This chain's CDR3 is CATSDPGQGGSYYGYTF. In DNA, the CDR3 is TGTGCCACCAGTGATCCGGGACAGGGCGGTTCCTACTATGGCTACACCTTC.

V is TRBV19 and J is TRBJ1-4; D ambiguous. The V end lost 5 bases, the J end lost 3 bases, and 7 bases lay between the germline ends. This CDR3 has 13 residues. From germline, CDR1 is LNHDA and CDR2 SQIVND (reference sequence). CDR3 protein: CASSSGANEKLFF. CDR3 coding DNA: TGTGCCAGTAGTTCTGGAGCTAATGAAAAACTGTTTTTT.

This sequence joins TRBV19 and TRBJ2-7; possible D gene TRBD2, 6 bases. This CDR3 contains 12 residues. Germline CDR1 reads LNHDA; CDR2 reads SQIVND (reference sequence). The V gene lost 3 bases and the J gene lost 6 bases, with 9 bases spanning the gap. The CDR3 loop reads CASSIPGSEQYV. As DNA, the CDR3 is TGTGCCAGTAGTATCCCCGGGAGCGAGCAGTACGTC.

This chain connects TRBV12-3 or TRBV12-4 to TRBJ1-1, with 9 bases lining up with TRBD1. CDR3 length: 13 residues. V shed 6 bases and J 6 bases; nucleotides not matched to a gene: 5. This CDR3 reads CASRQGALAEAFF. The CDR3 DNA reads TGTGCCAGCAGACAGGGGGCTTTGGCTGAAGCTTTCTTT.

This clone was detected a few times. The chain employs TRBV7-3 and TRBJ2-5; D possibly corresponds to TRBD2 (5 bases). Germline CDR1 and CDR2: SGHTA and FQGTGA. V lost 5 bases and J lost 7, with 14 bases in between. The CDR3 is 13 residues long. CDR3 protein: CASSPTDWGTQYF. CDR3 coding DNA: TGTGCCAGCAGCCCGACGGACTGGGGGACCCAGTACTTC. Together with reference TRBV7-3 and TRBJ2-5, the CDR3 gives the full variable domain: GAGVSQTPSNKVTEKGKYVELRCDPISGHTALYWYRQSLGQGPEFLIYFQGTGAADDSGLPNDRFFAVRPEGSVSTLKIQRTERGDSAVYLCASSPTDWGTQYFGPGTRLLVL.

The chain employs TRBV13 and TRBJ2-3; 14 bases are a match to TRBD2. Trimming took 4 bases from V and 4 from J; bases not matched to a gene: 10. CDR1 is PRHDT, CDR2 FYEKMQ, per germline (reference sequence). The CDR3 spans 18 residues. CDR3 in DNA: TGTGCCAGCAGCTCGAAAGGGACTAGCGGGAGTGACGCAGATACGCAGTATTTT. As protein: CASSSKGTSGSDADTQYF.